This TCR beta chain was recorded in a study of blood T cell repertoires in COVID-19. This CDR3 is built from 14 residues. Germline CDR1 SGHNT, CDR2 YYREEE (reference sequence). With V trimmed by 4 bases and J by 5 bases, 8 bases remained unmatched. Sequencing used immunoSEQ multiplex PCR; TCRdb keeps in-frame clones, though not all of them. The table shows around 290,000 clones, with 70% to 90% occurring only once. This clonotype originated in a woman aged 50 to 60 who had recovered from COVID-19. The chain has TRBV5-4 and TRBJ2-7; 8 bases map to TRBD1. Sequencing used peripheral blood. The CDR3 sequence: CASSPWTGNDEQYF. CDR3 nucleotides: TGTGCCAGCAGCCCTTGGACAGGGAATGACGAGCAGTACTTC.